These T cell receptor beta chains were read from a single sample in a study of cytomegalovirus exposure and HLA in healthy donors. Profiling relied on immunoSEQ multiplex PCR, and the TCRdb table lists in-frame clones only, not all of them. The repertoire holds approximately 120,000 clones, with under 85% as singletons. The material sequenced was PBMCs. The source is a middle-aged man in good health and CMV-seronegative. Both conserved end residues are part of each CDR3. The D gene is left open where the match is weak. For some rows the clone size is stated as once, few or many, or as a class when expanded; others skip it.

d_call	v_call	clone_size	j_call	cdr3_nt	cdr3_aa
TRBD1	TRBV7-9	-	TRBJ2-1	TGTGCCAGCAGCATCGACAGGGGCGATGAGCAGTTCTTC	CASSIDRGDEQFF
TRBD1	TRBV5-1	-	TRBJ1-4	TGCGCCAGCAGCTTTAAGGCAGGGGGGGAAAAACTGTTTTTT	CASSFKAGGEKLFF
-	TRBV6-1	-	TRBJ2-6	TGTGCCAGCAGTGAATTCGGAGGGGTACGCTCTGGGGCCAACGTCCTGACTTTC	CASSEFGGVRSGANVLTF
TRBD1	TRBV4-1	-	TRBJ2-5	TGCGCCAGCAGCCCGGACAGGGCCTCGGAGACCCAGTACTTC	CASSPDRASETQYF
-	TRBV9	-	TRBJ2-5	TGTGCCAGCAGCGCCGGACTGGGCCCACAAGAGACCCAGTACTTC	CASSAGLGPQETQYF
-	TRBV18	-	TRBJ2-1	TGTGCCAGCTCACCGAGACCCCCAGGGGTGTCGCGTAGTGAGCAGTTCTTC	CASSPRPPGVSRSEQFF
-	TRBV7-9	-	TRBJ1-2	TGTGCCAGCAGCCCTGGGACTGCCAACTATGGCTACACCTTC	CASSPGTANYGYTF
TRBD1	TRBV11-2	-	TRBJ2-7	TGTGCCAGCAGCTTGGCCAGGGGGCTCTCCTACGAGCAGTACTTC	CASSLARGLSYEQYF
-	TRBV9	few	TRBJ1-1	TGTGCCAGCAGCCGGGGACAGAACACTGAAGCTTTCTTT	CASSRGQNTEAFF
-	TRBV4-3	-	TRBJ2-1	TGCGCCAGCAGCCAAGACAGGGGAGCCTACAATGAGCAGTTCTTC	CASSQDRGAYNEQFF
TRBD1	TRBV7-8	-	TRBJ2-7	TGTGCCAGCAGCTTAGGTCAGGGTCAGGGGGTTTCCTACGAGCAGTACTTC	CASSLGQGQGVSYEQYF
-	TRBV10-2	-	TRBJ2-5	TGCGCCAGCAGTGGGGGGAGGGGGAGGCAAGAGACCCAGTACTTC	CASSGGRGRQETQYF
-	TRBV12-5	-	TRBJ2-7	TGTGCTAGTGGTTTGGTATTAGGGGGCTCCTACGAGCAGTACTTC	CASGLVLGGSYEQYF
-	TRBV13	-	TRBJ1-2	TGTGCCAGCAGCTCCTTCGGTGGGGGGGTGGCCTATGGCTACACCTTC	CASSSFGGGVAYGYTF
-	TRBV6-5	-	TRBJ2-5	TGTGCCAGCAGTCCAGGGGCAGAGACCCAGTACTTC	CASSPGAETQYF
-	TRBV6-1	-	TRBJ2-3	TGTGCCAGCGTCAGAGAGGCCTTCACAGATACGCAGTATTTT	CASVREAFTDTQYF
TRBD1	TRBV5-5	few	TRBJ2-6	TGTGCCAGCAGCGAGGACTCGTTACAGGGGGTCTTCGTCCTGACTTTC	CASSEDSLQGVFVLTF
TRBD2	TRBV7-2	-	TRBJ2-1	TGTGCCAGCAGCCAGCTCGTTGGCGGGGGGTGGAATGAGCAGTTCTTC	CASSQLVGGGWNEQFF
TRBD1	TRBV7-8	-	TRBJ1-1	TGTGCCAGCCGAACAGGGGGCGTAGGGTACACTGAAGCTTTCTTT	CASRTGGVGYTEAFF
TRBD2	TRBV4-1	-	TRBJ2-1	TGCGCCAGCAGCCAGGTCGGGGGGGCCGGTGAGCAGTTCTTC	CASSQVGGAGEQFF